These T cell receptor beta chains were read from a single sample in a study of Tregs in tolerant kidney transplant recipients. This table comes from immunoSEQ multiplex PCR, and its TCRdb copy is limited to in-frame clones, with some not included. The repertoire holds about 77,000 clones, with under 98% as singletons. Sequencing was performed on CD4+ T cells from blood, taken before the transplant. Source of these receptors: a human donor who received a combined kidney and bone marrow transplant. Each CDR3 is given with its conserved first and last residue. The D gene is left open where the match is weak. Not every row has a clone size; where given, it reads once, few, many or a size class.

TRBV10-3	TRBJ2-1	once	-	TGTGCCATCAGTGACTTTAATGAGCAGTTCTTC	CAISDFNEQFF
TRBV28	TRBJ1-2	-	-	TGTGCCAGCAGTTTATCTCGGAGGGGCTATGGCTACACCTTC	CASSLSRRGYGYTF
TRBV27	TRBJ2-1	-	-	TGTGCCAGCAGTTTAGAAGTTAGCGGAATCTCCTACAATGAGCAGTTCTTC	CASSLEVSGISYNEQFF
TRBV4-1	TRBJ1-1	-	-	TGCGCCAGCAGCCAAGAGAGTAAGTCGGGCAGGGTAAACACTGAAGCTTTCTTT	CASSQESKSGRVNTEAFF
TRBV28	TRBJ1-4	-	-	TGTGCCAGCAGTTTACCAACAGGGCTTGGTAATGAAAAACTGTTTTTT	CASSLPTGLGNEKLFF
TRBV5-1	TRBJ1-1	-	-	TGCGCCAGCAGCAAGAGGACAAGCCAGGGTTTGGCTGAAGCTTTCTTT	CASSKRTSQGLAEAFF
TRBV29-1	TRBJ1-4	-	-	TGCAGCGTTGGGCAGACAACTAATGAAAAACTGTTTTTT	CSVGQTTNEKLFF
TRBV6-1	TRBJ2-1	-	-	TGTGCCAGCAGTGATCGTCCAACCGGCGGCTCCTACAATGAGCAGTTCTTC	CASSDRPTGGSYNEQFF
TRBV30	TRBJ1-4	-	-	TGTGCCTGGAGTCTCGACAGATCTAATGAAAAACTGTTTTTT	CAWSLDRSNEKLFF
TRBV5-1	TRBJ2-2	-	-	TGCGCCAGCAGGTTATCAGCGGCGAACACCGGGGAGCTGTTTTTT	CASRLSAANTGELFF
TRBV5-5	TRBJ1-1	-	TRBD1	TGTGCCAGCAGCTCCGTGAAGGGACAGGGGTTGGTGAACACTGAAGCTTTCTTT	CASSSVKGQGLVNTEAFF
TRBV4-1	TRBJ1-2	-	-	TGCGCCAGCAGCCGCGAATACGGGGGTGAAGTCTATGGCTACACCTTC	CASSREYGGEVYGYTF
TRBV19	TRBJ1-3	-	TRBD1	TGTGCCAGTAGTAAACAGGGGGAAAGAAACACCATATATTTT	CASSKQGERNTIYF
TRBV5-1	TRBJ2-2	-	TRBD1	TGCGCCAGCAGCTTATCATTTGGGACAGGGGCGTCCGGGGAGCTGTTTTTT	CASSLSFGTGASGELFF
TRBV5-6	TRBJ2-7	few	-	TGTGCCAGCAGCTTGTCACCCGGGACTTTCTACGAGCAGTACTTC	CASSLSPGTFYEQYF
TRBV18	TRBJ2-1	once	TRBD2	TGTGCCAGCTCACCATGGACTAGCGCCTACAATGAGCAGTTCTTC	CASSPWTSAYNEQFF
TRBV11-2	TRBJ2-1	-	TRBD1	TGTGCCAGCAGCTTGGACAGGGGGCATGAGCAGTTCTTC	CASSLDRGHEQFF
TRBV7-2	TRBJ1-2	-	-	TGTGCCAGCAGCCGAAAAGCAGGGGTTGACTATGGCTACACCTTC	CASSRKAGVDYGYTF
TRBV6-6	TRBJ2-1	-	TRBD1	TGTGCCAGCAGTTATACGGGGACAGCTATCAATGAGCAGTTCTTC	CASSYTGTAINEQFF
TRBV13	TRBJ2-5	few	TRBD2	TGTGCCAGCAGCTTAGGTGGCGGGAGACTGTTGGGGACCCAGTACTTC	CASSLGGGRLLGTQYF
TRBV4-2	TRBJ2-1	-	-	TGTGCCAGCAGCCTCTATTATGAGGGGGGGAATGAGCAGTTCTTC	CASSLYYEGGNEQFF
TRBV27	TRBJ2-5	-	TRBD2	TGTGCCAGCAGTAAAGTGATTACTAGCGGGGGGCTCCAAGAGACCCAGTACTTC	CASSKVITSGGLQETQYF
TRBV7-2	TRBJ2-4	once	TRBD2	TGTGCCAGCAGCCCGCGGACTAGCGCCCCGATTCAGTACTTC	CASSPRTSAPIQYF
TRBV14	TRBJ2-2	-	-	TGTGCCAGCAGCCCCCGATCGGACACCGGGGAGCTGTTTTTT	CASSPRSDTGELFF
TRBV19	TRBJ1-2	-	-	TGTGCCAGTAGCGACCGGAGATTGTGCTTCCAAACCCCCCTCGATGGGTATGGCTACACCTTC	CASSDRRLCFQTPLDGYGYTF
TRBV18	TRBJ1-1	-	-	TGTGCCAGCTCCAAAGGGGAAGCTGGTCACACTGAAGCTTTCTTT	CASSKGEAGHTEAFF
TRBV7-9	TRBJ2-7	-	-	TGTGCCAGCAGCTCCAGGGTCGAGCAGTACTTC	CASSSRVEQYF
TRBV5-1	TRBJ2-5	-	TRBD2	TGCGCCAGCAGCCATGGGACTAGCGGTAAACAGAAACAAGAGACCCAGTACTTC	CASSHGTSGKQKQETQYF
TRBV13	TRBJ2-1	-	TRBD2	TGTGCCAGCAGCTGGTTGACTAGCGGGAGGGAGGTTGAGCAGTTCTTC	CASSWLTSGREVEQFF
TRBV7-6	TRBJ1-3	-	-	TGTGCCAGCAGTCGCTGGAGCTCTGGAAACACCATATATTTT	CASSRWSSGNTIYF
TRBV4-3	TRBJ2-2	-	-	TGCGCCAGCAGCCAAGGGAACCCTAGGAGAGGGGAGCTGTTTTTT	CASSQGNPRRGELFF
TRBV11-3	TRBJ2-3	-	TRBD2	TGTGCCAGCAGCCTCGAGGGGACTAGTGGTGATACGCAGTATTTT	CASSLEGTSGDTQYF
TRBV4-2	TRBJ2-4	-	TRBD2	TGTGCCAGCAGCCAGGAACTAGCGGGAGTAGCCAAAAACATTCAGTACTTC	CASSQELAGVAKNIQYF
TRBV7-2	TRBJ1-1	-	-	TGTGCCAGCAGCTTAGGCGTTGACCGGGGTGCTTTCTTT	CASSLGVDRGAFF
TRBV5-1	TRBJ2-2	-	-	TGCGCCAGCAGCTTGGGGCAGGGAGGAACCGGGGAGCTGTTTTTT	CASSLGQGGTGELFF
TRBV7-9	TRBJ1-2	-	TRBD1	TGTGCCAGCGGAGACAGGGACTGCTCCTTC	CASGDRDCSF
TRBV29-1	TRBJ2-2	-	-	TGCAGCGTGGGAAGGGACTCCGTTGCCGGGGAGCTGTTTTTT	CSVGRDSVAGELFF
TRBV5-1	TRBJ1-5	-	-	TGCGCCAACAAGAGACTTCAGGGGTACGGCAATCAGCCCCAGCATTTT	CANKRLQGYGNQPQHF
TRBV14	TRBJ1-2	-	-	TGTGCCAGCAGCCAAGTCGACTCTAGCTACACCTTC	CASSQVDSSYTF
TRBV5-5	TRBJ2-3	-	-	TGTGCCAGCAGCTCGGAAACAGGGACAGATACGCAGTATTTT	CASSSETGTDTQYF
TRBV2	TRBJ2-3	-	TRBD2	TGTGCCAGCAGTGAAAATGTGGGACTAGCGGACACAGATACGCAGTATTTT	CASSENVGLADTDTQYF
TRBV11-3	TRBJ2-1	-	-	TGTGCCAGCAGCTTAGAAGGGAGTGAGCAGTTCTTC	CASSLEGSEQFF